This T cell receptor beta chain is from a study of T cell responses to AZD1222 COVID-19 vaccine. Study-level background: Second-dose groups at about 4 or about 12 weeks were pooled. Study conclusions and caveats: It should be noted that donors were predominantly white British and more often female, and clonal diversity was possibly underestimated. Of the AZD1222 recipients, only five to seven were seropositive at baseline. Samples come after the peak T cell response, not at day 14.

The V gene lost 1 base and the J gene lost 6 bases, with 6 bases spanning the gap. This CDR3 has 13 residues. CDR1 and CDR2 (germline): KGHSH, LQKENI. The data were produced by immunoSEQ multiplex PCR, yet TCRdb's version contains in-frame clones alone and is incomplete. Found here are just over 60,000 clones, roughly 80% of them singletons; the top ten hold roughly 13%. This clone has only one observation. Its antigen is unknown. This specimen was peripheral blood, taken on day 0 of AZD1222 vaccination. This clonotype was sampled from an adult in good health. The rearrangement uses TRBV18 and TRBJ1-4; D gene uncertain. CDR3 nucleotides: TGTGCCAGCTCACCACGTCAGGATGAAAAACTGTTTTTT. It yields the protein CASSPRQDEKLFF.